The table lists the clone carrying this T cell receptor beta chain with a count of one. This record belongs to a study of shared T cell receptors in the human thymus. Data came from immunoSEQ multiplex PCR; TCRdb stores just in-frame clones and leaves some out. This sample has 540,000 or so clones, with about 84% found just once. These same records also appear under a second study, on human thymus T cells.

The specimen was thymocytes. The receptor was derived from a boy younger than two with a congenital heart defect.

DNA of the CDR3: TGTGCCAGCAGCTTAGGGGACATTACTAGCTCTGGAAACACCATATATTTT. Residues: CASSLGDITSSGNTIYF. V is TRBV5-4 and J is TRBJ1-3; perhaps TRBD1 as D (6 bases). Germline loops: CDR1 SGHNT, CDR2 YYREEE (reference sequence). The V gene lost 2 bases and the J gene lost 0 bases, with 15 bases spanning the gap. The CDR3 spans 17 residues. Together with reference TRBV5-4 and TRBJ1-3, the CDR3 gives the full variable domain: ETGVTQSPTHLIKTRGQQVTLRCSSQSGHNTVSWYQQALGQGPQFIFQYYREEENGRGNFPPRFSGLQFPNYSSELNVNALELDDSALYLCASSLGDITSSGNTIYFGEGSWLTVV.